A single sample gave rise to the 10 T cell receptor beta chains below, sequenced in a study of blood T cell repertoires in COVID-19. TCRdb's copy holds only in-frame clones and misses some; the assay was immunoSEQ multiplex PCR. The repertoire holds some 60,000 clones, with over 70% as singletons. Sequenced sample: peripheral blood. Receptors were obtained from a human donor in a cohort sampled during active COVID-19.

The chain recombines TRBV13 with TRBJ2-7; a possible D gene is TRBD1 (6 bases). Deletions cut 1 base from V and 1 base from J, with 8 bases between. Germline lookup yields CDR1 PRHDT and CDR2 FYEKMQ (reference sequence). This CDR3 comprises 14 residues. CDR3 nucleotides: TGTGCCAGCAGCTTAGACAGGGCATCCTACGAGCAGTACTTC. Its protein is CASSLDRASYEQYF.

J is TRBJ1-1 and V is TRBV6-5; 8 bases fit TRBD1. J gave up 4 bases and V 4 bases, and 8 bases lay outside the gene matches. The CDR3 spans 15 residues. Germline V gene lookup returns CDR1 MNHEY and CDR2 SVGAGI. CDR3 loop: CASSWTGIGSTEAFF. CDR3 nucleotide sequence: TGTGCCAGCAGTTGGACAGGGATAGGAAGCACTGAAGCTTTCTTT.

The chain employs TRBV19 and TRBJ2-2; 7 bases are a match to TRBD1. This CDR3 is built from 17 residues. Germline V CDR1 and CDR2: LNHDA, SQIVND (reference sequence). V shed 3 bases and J 6 bases; nucleotides not matched to a gene: 13. The CDR3 here is CASSIWARQGTSGELFF. Written as DNA, the CDR3 is TGTGCCAGTAGTATTTGGGCACGACAGGGAACATCCGGGGAGCTGTTTTTT.

This rearrangement joins TRBV5-1 to TRBJ2-2, with D uncertain. Per germline, CDR1 SGHRS and CDR2 YFSETQ. Trimming stripped 0 bases from V and 3 bases from J, with 3 bases between. The length of the CDR3 is 13 residues. CDR3 region: CASSLADTGELFF. The CDR3 nucleotides read TGCGCCAGCAGCTTGGCAGACACCGGGGAGCTGTTTTTT. The full variable domain, in which reference TRBV5-1 and TRBJ2-2 provide the parts outside the CDR3, is KAGVTQTPRYLIKTRGQQVTLSCSPISGHRSVSWYQQTPGQGLQFLFEYFSETQRNKGNFPGRFSGRQFSNSRSEMNVSTLELGDSALYLCASSLADTGELFFGEGSRLTVL.

The chain links TRBV5-1 to TRBJ1-1; 7 bases are shared with TRBD1. V shed 5 bases and J 6 bases; nucleotides not matched to a gene: 7. This CDR3 contains 13 residues. In germline, CDR1 is SGHRS, CDR2 YFSETQ. CDR3 residues: CASRSDRVAEAFF. The DNA for the CDR3 is TGCGCCAGCAGATCCGACAGGGTGGCTGAAGCTTTCTTT.

The chain couples TRBV11-3 to TRBJ2-2; the match to TRBD2 covers 12 bases. Germline V gives CDR1 SGHNT, CDR2 YENEEA. V shed 5 bases, J shed 5 bases, and the junction held 3 bases outside the gene matches. The CDR3 has 15 amino acids. The CDR3 sequence is CASSTGTSGTGELFF. The DNA of the CDR3 is TGTGCCAGCAGCACCGGGACTAGCGGGACCGGGGAGCTGTTTTTT.

This clone was seen only a few times. At one boundary the junction diverges from the germline segment, which might be a read error. The chain has TRBV13 and TRBJ2-1; 8 nucleotides match TRBD2. There are 13 residues in the CDR3. Germline CDR1 is PRHDT and CDR2 is FYEKMQ (reference sequence). CDR3 sequence (DNA): TGTGCCAGCAGCCAGACGTCAGCGGGAGTAAGGGTCTTC. It is translated as CASSQTSAGVRVF.

The chain uses TRBV4-1 and TRBJ1-4; 11 bases map to TRBD1. The CDR3 is 16 amino acids. V gave up 3 bases and J gave up 5 bases; unmatched junction bases: 5. The germline V gene has CDR1 MGHRA and CDR2 YSYEKL. This CDR3 is CASSQGTGGTNEKLFF. The CDR3 coding sequence is TGCGCCAGCAGCCAGGGGACAGGGGGGACGAATGAAAAACTGTTTTTT.

This clone has just a few counts. The chain is built from TRBV7-2 and TRBJ1-5; D gene unclear. The V gene lost 5 bases and the J gene lost 0 bases, with 14 bases spanning the gap. CDR3 length: 16 amino acids. The germline V gene has CDR1 SGHTA and CDR2 FQGNSA. The CDR3 DNA follows: TGTGCCAGCAGCGCGCGGCGTTCCGATAGCAATCAGCCCCAGCATTTT. It is translated as CASSARRSDSNQPQHF.

This chain uses TRBV5-1 with TRBJ2-7, with D possibly being TRBD2 (6 bases). This CDR3 region has 13 residues. Germline CDR1 SGHRS, CDR2 YFSETQ. The germline V and J ends were trimmed by 0 bases and 6 bases, with 10 bases remaining between them. CDR3 nucleotides: TGCGCCAGCAGCTTGGTGCGGGGTGGCGAGCAGTACTTC. Its translation is CASSLVRGGEQYF.